The next 32 T cell receptor beta chains were all read from a single sample in a study of T-cell memory formation after mild COVID-19. MiXCR, applied by TCRdb to the 5' RACE reads, yields one record per CDR3 protein. Counted here are around 150,000 distinct CDR3 sequences, roughly 11% occurring once; the ten biggest clones make up less than 4%. Sequences were obtained from PBMCs or a T cell subset sorted from them (not recorded which). The receptors come from a man aged 18 to 30 who had mild COVID-19 (a few samples of this study predate the infection). Cell type and time point are not known.

The table lists this clonotype with a few counts. The genes are TRBV7-2 and TRBJ2-3; D is uncertain. V was pared by 5 bases and J by 7 bases, with 16 bases between. The CDR3 sequence is 14 residues long. Per germline, CDR1 SGHTA and CDR2 FQGNSA. CDR3 sequence reads: CASSLFTDANTQYF. In DNA form, the CDR3 reads TGTGCCAGCAGCCTCTTTACGGACGCGAATACGCAGTATTTT.

This clonotype was seen at least ten times. The chain couples TRBV29-1 to TRBJ2-7; 8 bases map to TRBD1. The CDR3 sequence is 12 residues long. Germline V gene lookup returns CDR1 SQVTM and CDR2 ANQGSEA. Losses at the gene ends were 3 bases for V and 5 bases for J; bases not matched to a gene: 3. The CDR3 DNA reads as TGCAGCGTTGACGACAGGGGCGACGAGCAGTACTTC. Translating gives CSVDDRGDEQYF.

This clonotype was seen ten or more times. V gene TRBV28 combines with J gene TRBJ2-2, with D hard to call. This CDR3 is 12 amino acids long. Germline values: CDR1 MDHEN, CDR2 SYDVKM. Trimming took off 6 bases at V and 3 bases at J, with 5 bases between the two ends. The CDR3, as DNA: TGTGCCAGCAGAAGATACACCGGGGAGCTGTTTTTT. Its translation: CASRRYTGELFF.

This clonotype was observed many times. CDR3 sequence reads: CASSSGTGNTEAFF. DNA of the CDR3: TGTGCCAGCAGCTCCGGGACGGGGAACACTGAAGCTTTCTTT. The chain carries TRBV7-3 and TRBJ1-1, with D perhaps TRBD1 (5 bases). The V gene's germline CDR1 is SGHTA and CDR2 FQGTGA. With 4 bases removed from V and 1 base from J, the gap between germline ends came to 10 bases. The CDR3 totals 14 residues.

This chain joins TRBV12-3 or TRBV12-4 and TRBJ2-1; D is unclear. V shed 8 bases and J shed 0 bases, with 14 bases lying between them. The CDR3 has 15 residues. DNA of the CDR3: TGTGCCAGCCTCGTCGGCGGACCCTCCTACAATGAGCAGTTCTTC. Its translation is CASLVGGPSYNEQFF.

This clonotype was counted between two and nine times. This rearrangement joins TRBV20-1 to TRBJ1-1, with 7 nucleotides matching TRBD1. V shed 2 bases, J shed 1 base, and the junction held 4 bases outside the gene matches. The CDR3 runs 14 residues. Germline CDR1 is DFQATT and CDR2 is SNEGSKA (reference sequence). The CDR3 protein is CSARLHRGNTEAFF. DNA for the CDR3: TGCAGTGCTAGACTTCACAGGGGGAACACTGAAGCTTTCTTT.

The chain uses TRBV5-5 and TRBJ2-3; D assignment may be TRBD1 or TRBD2 (6 bases each). Germline V gives CDR1 SGHKS, CDR2 YYEKEE (reference sequence). Trimming shortened V by 2 bases and J by 3 bases, and 16 bases separated the two germline ends. CDR3 length: 16 amino acids. The chain's CDR3 is CASSFFYGGRTDTQYF. The DNA of the CDR3 is TGTGCCAGCAGCTTTTTTTACGGGGGCCGGACAGATACGCAGTATTTT.

The genes are TRBV7-2 and TRBJ2-7; a possible D gene is TRBD1 (6 bases). V was clipped by 1 base and J by 5 bases, with 12 bases between them. Germline CDR1 and CDR2: SGHTA and FQGNSA. The CDR3 has 14 residues. The DNA of the CDR3 is TGTGCCAGCAGCTTAGGGCAGGGGAGCGACGAGCAGTACGTC. This sequence encodes CASSLGQGSDEQYV.

This clonotype was seen more than once but under ten times. The chain combines TRBV7-9 with TRBJ2-1, with 10 bases that match TRBD2. The CDR3 length is 14 residues. Germline trimming cut 7 bases from V and 9 bases from J; bases unmatched to any gene: 9. Germline V gene lookup returns CDR1 SEHNR and CDR2 FQNEAQ (reference sequence). The CDR3 spells CASTKSGGVPEQFF. The CDR3 DNA reads TGTGCCAGCACTAAAAGCGGGGGGGTCCCTGAGCAGTTCTTC. The whole variable domain, filled in from reference TRBV7-9 and TRBJ2-1, reads DTGVSQNPRHKITKRGQNVTFRCDPISEHNRLYWYRQTLGQGPEFLTYFQNEAQLEKSRLLSDRFSAERPKGSFSTLEIQRTEQGDSAMYLCASTKSGGVPEQFFGPGTRLTVL.

This clonotype has only a few counts. This chain connects TRBV7-8 to TRBJ2-7, with 7 bases fitting TRBD1. Germline-derived CDR1 and CDR2 are SGHVS and FQNEAQ. V lost 2 bases, J lost 2 bases, and 6 bases stayed unmatched. CDR3 length equals 15 residues. The CDR3 is CASSLRQGVPYEQYF. The CDR3 DNA follows: TGTGCCAGCAGCTTACGACAGGGAGTCCCCTACGAGCAGTACTTC.

This clonotype was recorded at least ten times. The chain recombines TRBV5-1 with TRBJ1-1, with D uncertain. Germline-derived CDR1 and CDR2 are SGHRS and YFSETQ. This CDR3 region has 14 residues. The germline V and J ends were trimmed by 2 bases and 5 bases, with 13 bases remaining between them. The CDR3 coding sequence is TGCGCCAGCAGCTTAAACGGGGATTGGACTGAAGCTTTCTTT. Protein product: CASSLNGDWTEAFF.

The CDR3 region has the DNA TGTGCCAGCAGCCCTTGGGACATCGAGTTTAATGAAAAACTGTTTTTT. This encodes CASSPWDIEFNEKLFF. This chain uses TRBV7-6 with TRBJ1-4; D is possibly TRBD1 (6 bases). The germline V gene encodes CDR1 SGHVS and CDR2 FNYEAQ. This CDR3 has 16 residues. Trimming shortened V by 5 bases and J by 4 bases, and 17 bases separated the two germline ends.

This clonotype was seen a handful of times. V and J are TRBV7-9 and TRBJ2-5; 9 bases agree with TRBD1. Germline lookup yields CDR1 SEHNR and CDR2 FQNEAQ (reference sequence). With 7 bases clipped from V and 4 bases from J, the junction kept 7 bases outside the gene matches. The CDR3 is 14 residues long. CDR3 in DNA: TGTGCCAGCAAGCCGGGACAGGGTAGAGAGACCCAGTACTTC. This translates into CASKPGQGRETQYF.

The chain couples TRBV29-1 to TRBJ1-3; 7 bases line up with TRBD1. The V and J ends lost 4 bases and 0 bases, in that order; junction bases with no gene match: 0. The germline V gene encodes CDR1 SQVTM and CDR2 ANQGSEA. This CDR3 is built from 13 residues. CDR3 residues: CSVGDSSGNTIYF. The CDR3 coding sequence is TGCAGCGTTGGGGACAGCTCTGGAAACACCATATATTTT.

This clonotype turned up a few times. The J gene is TRBJ2-7, the V gene TRBV7-9; possible D gene TRBD1, 6 bases. CDR1 and CDR2 from the germline V gene are SEHNR and FQNEAQ (reference sequence). The V and J ends lost 5 bases and 1 base respectively, with 12 bases between them. There are 14 residues in the CDR3. CDR3 nucleotides: TGTGCCAGCAGCCGTCAACAGGGATCCTACGAGCAGTACGTC. Translation gives CASSRQQGSYEQYV.

This clonotype has a count of ten or more. The chain is built from TRBV5-1 and TRBJ2-1, with 7 bases fitting TRBD2. The CDR3 is made up of 13 amino acids. Losses at the gene ends were 0 bases for V and 7 bases for J; bases not matched to a gene: 1. Germline lookup yields CDR1 SGHRS and CDR2 YFSETQ. The CDR3 coding sequence is TGCGCCAGCAGCTTGGTGGGGGGGAATGAGCAGTTCTTC. It is translated as CASSLVGGNEQFF.

This sequence joins TRBV12-3 or TRBV12-4 and TRBJ2-2, with a weak D call TRBD1 (6 bases). The ends were cut back, 3 bases at V and 4 bases at J, with 9 bases in the middle. The CDR3 sequence is 14 residues long. For the CDR3, the DNA is TGTGCCAGCAGTTTTCAGGGGCCCACCGGGGAGCTGTTTTTT. It translates to CASSFQGPTGELFF.

This clonotype was seen a handful of times. The chain couples TRBV20-1 to TRBJ2-3; tentative D call: TRBD2 (5 bases). CDR1 and CDR2 (germline): DFQATT, SNEGSKA (reference sequence). CDR3 length equals 13 residues. V lost 0 bases and J lost 5, with 9 bases in between. CDR3 sequence: CSARDTGLDTQYF. The DNA for the CDR3 is TGCAGTGCTAGAGATACGGGGTTAGATACGCAGTATTTT.

At least ten counts were recorded for this clonotype. This chain links TRBV7-9 with TRBJ1-3, with a weak D call TRBD1 (5 bases). The CDR3 sequence is 13 residues long. Trimming shortened V by 1 base and J by 8 bases, and 9 bases separated the two germline ends. The germline gives CDR1 SEHNR, CDR2 FQNEAQ (reference sequence). The DNA of the CDR3 is TGTGCCAGCAGCTTAGAGGGGTCGCACACCATATATTTT. The encoded protein is CASSLEGSHTIYF. The whole variable domain, remainder taken from reference TRBV7-9 and TRBJ1-3, is DTGVSQNPRHKITKRGQNVTFRCDPISEHNRLYWYRQTLGQGPEFLTYFQNEAQLEKSRLLSDRFSAERPKGSFSTLEIQRTEQGDSAMYLCASSLEGSHTIYFGEGSWLTVV.

This chain's CDR3 is CASSPAAGVGNTQYF. In DNA, the CDR3 is TGTGCCAGCAGCCCCGCTGCGGGGGTTGGGAATACGCAGTATTTT. The chain recombines TRBV7-9 with TRBJ2-3; 7 bases fit TRBD2. Trimming at V came to 5 bases and at J to 7 bases, leaving 12 bases not matched to a gene. From germline, CDR1 is SEHNR and CDR2 FQNEAQ (reference sequence). This CDR3 has 15 residues.

This clonotype was counted between two and nine times. The V call is TRBV12-3 or TRBV12-4, the J call TRBJ2-7; 8 bases are shared with TRBD1. V was pared by 6 bases and J by 6 bases, with 7 bases of the junction left unmatched. This CDR3 has 13 amino acids. CDR3 in amino acids: CASRGTGDVEQYV. CDR3 nucleotides: TGTGCCAGCAGGGGGACAGGAGACGTCGAGCAGTACGTC.

This clonotype has only a few counts. This chain joins TRBV20-1 and TRBJ1-1; no firm D call. The length of the CDR3 is 14 residues. Germline lookup yields CDR1 DFQATT and CDR2 SNEGSKA (reference sequence). The V gene lost 4 bases and the J gene lost 0 bases, with 12 bases spanning the gap. The CDR3 loop is CSAKLGALNTEAFF. CDR3 nucleotides: TGCAGTGCTAAATTGGGCGCTTTGAACACTGAAGCTTTCTTT.

This clonotype was counted only a few times. The rearrangement uses TRBV20-1 and TRBJ1-5; D is perhaps TRBD1 (5 bases). The ends were cut back, 1 base at V and 4 bases at J, with 11 bases in the middle. Germline assignment: CDR1 DFQATT and CDR2 SNEGSKA (reference sequence). The CDR3 loop spans 14 amino acids. The CDR3 DNA is TGCAGTGCTAGAGGGGGCAGGAGTAATCAGCCCCAGCATTTT. It specifies CSARGGRSNQPQHF.

In its sample, this clonotype was seen many times. V gene TRBV5-6 combines with J gene TRBJ2-2, with TRBD1 matching over 7 bases. The CDR3 covers 15 residues. The V and J ends lost 3 bases and 7 bases, in that order; junction bases with no gene match: 9. Germline V gene data show CDR1 as SGHDT and CDR2 as YYEEEE. The CDR3 is CASSSPRGPGGELFF. DNA of the CDR3: TGTGCCAGCAGCTCACCTAGGGGGCCTGGCGGGGAGCTGTTTTTT.

This clonotype turned up a few times. This chain links TRBV7-2 with TRBJ2-5, with no clear D. Germline CDR1 is SGHTA and CDR2 is FQGNSA. V gave up 3 bases and J gave up 5 bases, with 7 bases separating them. The CDR3 is made up of 12 amino acids. DNA of the CDR3: TGTGCCAGCAGCTTGCCGCTTGAGACCCAGTACTTC. Protein: CASSLPLETQYF.

This clonotype was seen a handful of times. Sequence at one end of the junction differs from germline and may be a read error. The chain couples TRBV7-3 to TRBJ2-3; TRBD2 might be the D (5 bases). Germline V gene data show CDR1 as SGHTA and CDR2 as FQGTGA. CDR3 length: 15 residues. CDR3 nucleotide sequence: TGTGCCAGCACCTTAATCGGAGGACCCACAGATACGCAGTATTTT. Amino acids: CASTLIGGPTDTQYF.

The V gene is TRBV5-1, the J gene TRBJ2-3, with TRBD2 identical over 7 bases. The CDR3 has 17 residues. Germline V gene lookup returns CDR1 SGHRS and CDR2 YFSETQ. J lost 0 bases, V lost 1 base, and 8 bases had no gene match. The CDR3, as DNA: TGCGCCAGCAGCTTGTCGCTAGCGGTAGCTAGCACAGATACGCAGTATTTT. It specifies CASSLSLAVASTDTQYF.

The rearrangement joins TRBV5-1 to TRBJ1-5; TRBD1 agrees at 10 bases. V shed 0 bases and J 9 bases; nucleotides not matched to a gene: 3. Looked up from germline, CDR1 is SGHRS and CDR2 is YFSETQ. The CDR3 spans 14 residues. This CDR3 reads CASSLGDRGGPQHF. For the CDR3, the DNA is TGCGCCAGCAGCTTGGGGGACAGGGGAGGGCCCCAGCATTTT.

The chain recombines TRBV7-8 with TRBJ2-1, with TRBD2 matching 7 bases. The CDR3 is 17 residues long. The J segment lost 3 bases and the V segment lost 3 bases, leaving 11 bases of the junction unmatched. Germline V gives CDR1 SGHVS, CDR2 FQNEAQ. The CDR3 sequence is CASSFGGERGRYNEQFF. The CDR3 DNA reads as TGTGCCAGCAGCTTTGGCGGAGAGCGGGGCCGCTACAATGAGCAGTTCTTC.

At least ten counts were recorded for this clonotype. V gene TRBV10-3 combines with J gene TRBJ2-1; D gene unclear. This CDR3 has 13 amino acids. Germline V gene lookup returns CDR1 ENHRY and CDR2 SYGVKD. V was cut by 8 bases and J by 6 bases, with 14 bases left in between. CDR3 sequence reads: CAIRRRSSNEQFF. The DNA for the CDR3 is TGTGCCATCCGCCGTAGGTCCAGCAATGAGCAGTTCTTC.

This chain joins TRBV6-5 and TRBJ1-1; the D gene is possibly TRBD1 (6 bases). CDR1 is MNHEY and CDR2 is SVGAGI in the germline V gene. This CDR3 is 14 amino acids long. Trimming stripped 7 bases from V and 7 bases from J, with 19 bases between. CDR3 sequence: CASIRMGQGSEAFF. The CDR3 region has the DNA TGTGCCAGCATCCGGATGGGGCAGGGGAGTGAAGCTTTCTTT.

This clonotype appeared many times. The V call is TRBV27, the J call TRBJ2-2; 7 bases are a match to TRBD2. This CDR3 is built from 13 residues. The V gene's germline CDR1 is MNHEY and CDR2 SMNVEV (reference sequence). J gave up 6 bases and V 2 bases, and 0 bases lay outside the gene matches. CDR3 bases: TGTGCCAGCAGTTTACGGGGGGCCGGGGAGCTGTTTTTT. Residues: CASSLRGAGELFF.